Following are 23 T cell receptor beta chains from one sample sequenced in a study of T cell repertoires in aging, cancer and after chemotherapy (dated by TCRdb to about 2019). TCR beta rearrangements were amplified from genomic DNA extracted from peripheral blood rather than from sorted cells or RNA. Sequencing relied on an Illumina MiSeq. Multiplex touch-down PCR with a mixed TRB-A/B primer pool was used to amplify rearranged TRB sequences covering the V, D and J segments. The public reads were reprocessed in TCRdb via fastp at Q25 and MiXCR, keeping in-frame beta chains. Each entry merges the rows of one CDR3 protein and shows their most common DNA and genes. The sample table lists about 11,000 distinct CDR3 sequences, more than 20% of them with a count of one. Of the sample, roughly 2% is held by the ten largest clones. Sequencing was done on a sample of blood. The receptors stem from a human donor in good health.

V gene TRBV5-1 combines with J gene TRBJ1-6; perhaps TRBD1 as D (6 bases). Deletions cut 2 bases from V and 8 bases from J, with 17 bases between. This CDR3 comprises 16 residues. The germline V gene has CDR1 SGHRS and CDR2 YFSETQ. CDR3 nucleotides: TGCGCCAGCAGCTTAGATGGGGACAAAAGGTATTCACCCCTCCACTTT. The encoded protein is CASSLDGDKRYSPLHF.

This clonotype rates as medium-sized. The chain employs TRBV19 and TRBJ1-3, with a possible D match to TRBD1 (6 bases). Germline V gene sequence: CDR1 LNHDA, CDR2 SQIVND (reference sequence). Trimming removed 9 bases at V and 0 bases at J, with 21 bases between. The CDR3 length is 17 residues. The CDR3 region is CASKTLRGLDSGNTIYF. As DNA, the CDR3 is TGTGCCAGCAAAACCCTCCGGGGGCTCGACTCTGGAAACACCATATATTTT.

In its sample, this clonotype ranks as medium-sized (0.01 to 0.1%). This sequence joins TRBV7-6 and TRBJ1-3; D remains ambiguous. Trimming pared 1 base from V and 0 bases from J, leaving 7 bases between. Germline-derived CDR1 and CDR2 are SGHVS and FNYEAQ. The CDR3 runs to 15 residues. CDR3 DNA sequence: TGTGCCAGCAGCTTAGATGGGTACTCTGGAAACACCATATATTTT. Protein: CASSLDGYSGNTIYF.

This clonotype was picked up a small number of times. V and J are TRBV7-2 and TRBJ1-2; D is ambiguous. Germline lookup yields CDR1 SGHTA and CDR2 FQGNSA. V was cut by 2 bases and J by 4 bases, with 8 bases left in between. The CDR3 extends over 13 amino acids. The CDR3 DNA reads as TGTGCCAGCAGCTTACGGACGGCCTATGGCTACACCTTC. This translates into CASSLRTAYGYTF.

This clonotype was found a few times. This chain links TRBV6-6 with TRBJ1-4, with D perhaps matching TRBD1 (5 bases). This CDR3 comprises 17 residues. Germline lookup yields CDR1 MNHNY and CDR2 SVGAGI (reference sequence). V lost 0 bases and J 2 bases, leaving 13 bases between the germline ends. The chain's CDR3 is CASSYSLGRATNEKLFF. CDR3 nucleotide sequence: TGTGCCAGCAGTTACTCGCTGGGGCGCGCCACTAATGAAAAACTGTTTTTT.

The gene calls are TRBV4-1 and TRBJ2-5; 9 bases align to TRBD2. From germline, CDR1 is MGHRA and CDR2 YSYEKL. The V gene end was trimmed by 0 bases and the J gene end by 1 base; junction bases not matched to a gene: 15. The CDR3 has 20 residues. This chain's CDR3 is CASSQEEFQRGARVQETQYF. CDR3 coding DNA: TGCGCCAGCAGCCAAGAAGAGTTCCAGCGGGGGGCCAGGGTCCAAGAGACCCAGTACTTC.

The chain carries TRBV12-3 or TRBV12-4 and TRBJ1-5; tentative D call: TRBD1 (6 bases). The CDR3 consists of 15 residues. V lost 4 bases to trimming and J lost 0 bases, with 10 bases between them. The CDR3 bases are TGTGCCAGCAGTTCAAGGACAGATAGCAATCAGCCCCAGCATTTT. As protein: CASSSRTDSNQPQHF.

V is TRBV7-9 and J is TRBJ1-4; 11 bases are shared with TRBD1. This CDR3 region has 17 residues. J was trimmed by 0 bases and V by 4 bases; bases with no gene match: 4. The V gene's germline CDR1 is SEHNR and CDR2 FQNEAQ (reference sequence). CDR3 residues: CASSYRGQGATNEKLFF. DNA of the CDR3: TGTGCCAGCAGCTACAGGGGACAGGGGGCAACTAATGAAAAACTGTTTTTT.

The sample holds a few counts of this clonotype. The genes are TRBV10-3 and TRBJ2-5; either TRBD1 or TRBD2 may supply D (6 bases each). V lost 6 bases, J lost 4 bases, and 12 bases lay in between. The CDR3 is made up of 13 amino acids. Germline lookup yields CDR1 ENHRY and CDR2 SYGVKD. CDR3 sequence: CAIRPGAGETQYF. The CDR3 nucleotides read TGTGCCATCAGGCCGGGGGCGGGAGAGACCCAGTACTTC.

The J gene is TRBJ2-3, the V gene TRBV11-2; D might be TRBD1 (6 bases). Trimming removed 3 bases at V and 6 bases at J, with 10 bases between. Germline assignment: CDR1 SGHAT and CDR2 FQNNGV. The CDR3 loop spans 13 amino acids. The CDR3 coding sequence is TGTGCCAGCAGCTTGGGGGCCTGGGATACGCAGTATTTT. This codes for CASSLGAWDTQYF. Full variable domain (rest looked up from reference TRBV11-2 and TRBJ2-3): EAGVAQSPRYKIIEKRQSVAFWCNPISGHATLYWYQQILGQGPKLLIQFQNNGVVDDSQLPKDRFSAERLKGVDSTLKIQPAKLEDSAVYLCASSLGAWDTQYFGPGTRLTVL.

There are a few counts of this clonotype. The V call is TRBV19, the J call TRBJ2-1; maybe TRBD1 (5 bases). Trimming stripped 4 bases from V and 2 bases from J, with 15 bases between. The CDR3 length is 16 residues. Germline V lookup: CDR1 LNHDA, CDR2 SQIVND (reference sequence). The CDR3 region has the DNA TGTGCCAGTAGTACACAAAACAGGATTACCTACAATGAGCAGTTCTTC. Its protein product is CASSTQNRITYNEQFF. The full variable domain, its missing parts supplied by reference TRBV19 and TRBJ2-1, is DGGITQSPKYLFRKEGQNVTLSCEQNLNHDAMYWYRQDPGQGLRLIYYSQIVNDFQKGDIAEGYSVSREKKESFPLTVTSAQKNPTAFYLCASSTQNRITYNEQFFGPGTRLTVL.

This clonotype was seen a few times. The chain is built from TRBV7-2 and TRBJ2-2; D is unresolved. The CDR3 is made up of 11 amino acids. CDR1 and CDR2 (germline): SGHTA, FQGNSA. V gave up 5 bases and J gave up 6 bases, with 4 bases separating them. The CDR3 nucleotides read TGTGCCAGCAGCCACCCCGGGGAGCTGTTTTTT. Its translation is CASSHPGELFF.

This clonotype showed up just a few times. CDR3 loop: CSARLRATSNQPQHF. The CDR3 region has the DNA TGCAGTGCTCGACTCCGGGCCACTAGCAATCAGCCCCAGCATTTT. The chain links TRBV20-1 to TRBJ1-5; D remains ambiguous. The CDR3 spans 15 residues. Trimming took off 5 bases at V and 0 bases at J, with 14 bases between the two ends. Germline lookup yields CDR1 DFQATT and CDR2 SNEGSKA (reference sequence).

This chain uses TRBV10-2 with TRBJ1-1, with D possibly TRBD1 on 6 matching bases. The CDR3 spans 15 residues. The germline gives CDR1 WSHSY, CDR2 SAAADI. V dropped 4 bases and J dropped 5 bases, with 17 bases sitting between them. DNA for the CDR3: TGCGCCAGCAGTGGTACGGGGGGCGTTTTAACTGAAGCTTTCTTT. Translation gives CASSGTGGVLTEAFF.

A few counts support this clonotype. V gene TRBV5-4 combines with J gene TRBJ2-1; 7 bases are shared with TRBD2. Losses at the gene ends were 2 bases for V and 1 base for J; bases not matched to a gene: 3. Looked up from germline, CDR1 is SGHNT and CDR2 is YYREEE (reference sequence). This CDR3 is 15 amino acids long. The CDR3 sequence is CASSFSGASYNEQFF. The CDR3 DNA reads TGTGCCAGCAGCTTCAGCGGGGCTTCCTACAATGAGCAGTTCTTC. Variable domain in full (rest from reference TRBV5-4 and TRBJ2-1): ETGVTQSPTHLIKTRGQQVTLRCSSQSGHNTVSWYQQALGQGPQFIFQYYREEENGRGNFPPRFSGLQFPNYSSELNVNALELDDSALYLCASSFSGASYNEQFFGPGTRLTVL.

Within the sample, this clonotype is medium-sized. The CDR3 nucleotides read TGTGCCAGTAGTACCCGGACAGGGGTAGAGACCCAGTACTTC. Translated: CASSTRTGVETQYF. The chain links TRBV19 to TRBJ2-5; 9 nucleotides align to TRBD1. The V gene's germline CDR1 is LNHDA and CDR2 SQIVND (reference sequence). The trim removed 4 bases at V and 4 bases at J, leaving 4 bases unmatched. This CDR3 comprises 14 residues.

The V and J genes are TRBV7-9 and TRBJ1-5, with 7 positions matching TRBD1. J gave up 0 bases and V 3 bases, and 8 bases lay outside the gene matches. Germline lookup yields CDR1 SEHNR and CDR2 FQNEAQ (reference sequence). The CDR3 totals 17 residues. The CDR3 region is CASSLAGTAISNQPQHF. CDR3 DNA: TGTGCCAGCAGCTTGGCGGGGACAGCCATTAGCAATCAGCCCCAGCATTTT.

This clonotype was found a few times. The CDR3 loop reads CASSPTPTTISEQYF. The CDR3 bases are TGTGCCAGCAGCCCCACCCCGACTACGATTAGTGAGCAGTACTTC. This chain links TRBV7-6 with TRBJ2-7, with D tentatively TRBD2 (5 bases). The CDR3 runs to 15 residues. V lost 5 bases, J lost 7 bases, and 21 bases lay in between. The germline V gene has CDR1 SGHVS and CDR2 FNYEAQ.

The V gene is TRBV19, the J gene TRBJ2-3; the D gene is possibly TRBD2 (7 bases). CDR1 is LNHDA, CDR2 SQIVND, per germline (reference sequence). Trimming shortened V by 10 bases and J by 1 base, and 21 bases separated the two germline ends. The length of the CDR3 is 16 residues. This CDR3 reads CATSAMRGGGTDTQYF. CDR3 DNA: TGTGCCACCTCAGCCATGAGGGGGGGGGGCACAGATACGCAGTATTTT.

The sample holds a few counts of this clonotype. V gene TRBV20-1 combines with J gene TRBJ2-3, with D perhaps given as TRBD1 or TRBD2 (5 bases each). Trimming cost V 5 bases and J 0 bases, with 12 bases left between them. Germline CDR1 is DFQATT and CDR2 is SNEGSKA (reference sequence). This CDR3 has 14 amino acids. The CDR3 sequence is CSAERGASTDTQYF. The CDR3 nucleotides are TGCAGTGCTGAGAGGGGCGCGAGCACAGATACGCAGTATTTT.

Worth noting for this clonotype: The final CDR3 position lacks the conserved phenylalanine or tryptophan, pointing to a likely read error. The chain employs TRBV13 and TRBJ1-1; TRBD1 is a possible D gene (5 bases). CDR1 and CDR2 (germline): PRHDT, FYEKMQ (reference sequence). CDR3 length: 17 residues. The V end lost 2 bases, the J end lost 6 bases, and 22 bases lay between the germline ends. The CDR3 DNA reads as TGTGCCAGCAGCTTAAGCAGACAGTTCAGGAAAATGGCTGAAGCTTTCTAT. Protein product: CASSLSRQFRKMAEAFY.

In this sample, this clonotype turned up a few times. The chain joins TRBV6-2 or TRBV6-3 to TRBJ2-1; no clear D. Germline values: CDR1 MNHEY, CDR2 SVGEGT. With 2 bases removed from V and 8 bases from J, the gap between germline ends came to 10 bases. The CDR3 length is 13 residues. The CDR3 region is CASSYRNTYEQFF. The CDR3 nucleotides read TGTGCCAGCAGTTACCGGAATACCTATGAGCAGTTCTTC.

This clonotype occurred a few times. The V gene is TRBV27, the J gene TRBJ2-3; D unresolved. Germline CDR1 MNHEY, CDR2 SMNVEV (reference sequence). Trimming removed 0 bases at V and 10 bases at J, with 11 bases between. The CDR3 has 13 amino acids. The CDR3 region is CASSLSGGWAQYF. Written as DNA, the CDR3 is TGTGCCAGCAGTTTATCGGGCGGATGGGCGCAGTATTTT.